These 26 T cell receptor beta chains were sequenced from one sample in a study of blood T cell repertoires in COVID-19. Using immunoSEQ multiplex PCR, the repertoire was profiled, and TCRdb retains in-frame clones only, with some absent. This sample carries roughly 360,000 clones, approximately 88% of them seen once, and the ten largest clones take around 0.97%. Material for sequencing was PBMCs or T cells enriched from blood (not recorded which). These receptors came from a woman in her twenties or thirties with acute COVID-19.

This clone was observed a single time. The gene calls are TRBV7-2 and TRBJ2-3, with D perhaps matching TRBD2 (5 bases). Germline V CDR1 and CDR2: SGHTA, FQGNSA. CDR3 length equals 15 residues. V dropped 2 bases and J dropped 6 bases, with 15 bases sitting between them. CDR3 sequence (DNA): TGTGCCAGCAGCTTATCCCTACTAGAAATCGATACGCAGTATTTT. Its translation: CASSLSLLEIDTQYF.

The CDR3 reads CAISVGQLSGYTF. The CDR3 DNA reads as TGTGCCATCAGCGTGGGGCAGCTGAGCGGCTACACCTTC. The V and J genes are TRBV10-3 and TRBJ1-2; weak D call: TRBD1 (5 bases). The CDR3 loop spans 13 amino acids. Trimming removed 6 bases from V and 8 bases from J, with 16 bases in between. CDR1 ENHRY and CDR2 SYGVKD come from the germline V gene.

This clone appeared once. V gene TRBV9 combines with J gene TRBJ2-5; 10 positions agree with TRBD1. Germline CDR1 reads SGDLS; CDR2 reads YYNGEE. J gave up 5 bases and V 4 bases, and 2 bases lay outside the gene matches. This CDR3 contains 13 residues. The CDR3 DNA sequence: TGTGCCAGCAGCCGGACAGGGGGGGAGACCCAGTACTTC. Protein: CASSRTGGETQYF.

This CDR3 is CASSYPTASNQPQHF. For the CDR3, the DNA is TGTGCCAGCAGTTACCCTACAGCTAGCAATCAGCCCCAGCATTTT. The chain has TRBV6-5 and TRBJ1-5; D is uncertain. The V end was cut by 2 bases, the J end by 0 bases, with 8 bases between. The germline CDR1 and CDR2 sequences are MNHEY and SVGAGI. This CDR3 spans 15 amino acids.

The J gene is TRBJ2-1, the V gene TRBV5-6; 7 positions agree with TRBD2. V trimming: 6 bases; J trimming: 5 bases; junction bases outside the gene matches: 17. The length of the CDR3 is 17 residues. Germline V gene lookup returns CDR1 SGHDT and CDR2 YYEEEE. CDR3: CASTAPWGSGVDNEQFF. The CDR3 DNA reads as TGTGCCAGCACCGCACCCTGGGGAAGCGGGGTGGACAATGAGCAGTTCTTC.

V and J are TRBV30 and TRBJ2-1; D gene unclear. Between the trimmed V and J ends, which lost 0 bases and 8 bases, there was a span of 5 bases. The germline V gene encodes CDR1 GTSNPN and CDR2 SVGIG (reference sequence). The CDR3 length is 11 residues. The CDR3 loop is CAWSVNYEQFF. CDR3 DNA sequence: TGTGCCTGGAGTGTAAACTATGAGCAGTTCTTC.

This clone appeared a single time. The rearrangement uses TRBV29-1 and TRBJ2-1, with 7 bases that match TRBD1. V gave up 1 base and J gave up 4 bases; unmatched junction bases: 10. The germline gives CDR1 SQVTM, CDR2 ANQGSEA. The CDR3 is 16 residues long. The CDR3 bases are TGCAGCGTTGAAGGTCTCTCCGGGACAGAGTACAATGAGCAGTTCTTC. Residues: CSVEGLSGTEYNEQFF.

Only a few counts were recorded for this clone. This sequence joins TRBV29-1 and TRBJ1-2; the match to TRBD1 covers 8 bases. Trimming cost V 7 bases and J 6 bases; bases outside gene matches: 10. This CDR3 is 13 amino acids long. Germline V gene lookup returns CDR1 SQVTM and CDR2 ANQGSEA. The DNA for the CDR3 is TGCAGCGGCGGGACCAGGGGGCGGGATGGCTACACCTTC. Amino acid sequence: CSGGTRGRDGYTF.

This chain links TRBV9 with TRBJ2-2, with TRBD2 matching over 10 bases. V was pared by 0 bases and J by 4 bases, with 3 bases of the junction left unmatched. In germline, CDR1 is SGDLS, CDR2 YYNGEE. The CDR3 loop spans 16 amino acids. DNA for the CDR3: TGTGCCAGCAGCGTAGTTAGCGGGGGGACCACCGGGGAGCTGTTTTTT. Translation: CASSVVSGGTTGELFF.

The chain couples TRBV19 to TRBJ2-2, with D possibly TRBD1 on 6 matching bases. The germline V gene has CDR1 LNHDA and CDR2 SQIVND (reference sequence). The ends were cut back, 4 bases at V and 7 bases at J, with 16 bases in the middle. The CDR3 has 15 amino acids. The CDR3 reads CASSTQGLKGGELFF. The DNA for the CDR3 is TGTGCCAGTAGTACCCAGGGGTTGAAAGGCGGGGAGCTGTTTTTT.

This clone has just one count. The chain joins TRBV24-1 to TRBJ2-3, with 7 bases identical to TRBD1. In germline, CDR1 is KGHDR, CDR2 SFDVKD. The CDR3 runs 13 residues. The V and J ends lost 1 base and 7 bases, in that order; junction bases with no gene match: 1. The CDR3 nucleotides read TGTGCCACCAGTGATTTCAGGGGGAATACGCAGTATTTT. It is translated as CATSDFRGNTQYF.

The chain has TRBV27 and TRBJ1-2, with D possibly matching TRBD1 (5 bases). Per the germline V gene, CDR1 is MNHEY and CDR2 is SMNVEV (reference sequence). The V end lost 5 bases, the J end lost 8 bases, and 18 bases lay between the germline ends. There are 14 residues in the CDR3. CDR3 coding DNA: TGTGCCAGCAGTCCTACCGCGGGCCGGGGGGGCTACACCTTC. Amino acid sequence: CASSPTAGRGGYTF.

The rearrangement links TRBV7-3 to TRBJ1-1; D not certain. V gave up 2 bases and J gave up 2 bases, with 9 bases separating them. The CDR3 has 14 amino acids. Germline CDR1 is SGHTA and CDR2 is FQGTGA. The CDR3 region is CASSLERGNTEAFF. CDR3 in DNA: TGTGCCAGCAGCTTAGAACGGGGAAACACTGAAGCTTTCTTT.

The chain is built from TRBV19 and TRBJ2-7, with D perhaps matching TRBD1 (5 bases). V lost 5 bases, J lost 3 bases, and 11 bases lay in between. Germline CDR1 and CDR2: LNHDA and SQIVND (reference sequence). The length of the CDR3 is 13 residues. CDR3 nucleotide sequence: TGTGCCAGTAGTCCCGACGACAGCTACGAGCAGTACTTC. Protein: CASSPDDSYEQYF.

The genes are TRBV6-2 or TRBV6-3 and TRBJ1-1; 8 nucleotides agree with TRBD1. The CDR3 spans 14 residues. Trimming removed 2 bases from V and 5 bases from J; junction bases left unmatched: 4. In germline, CDR1 is MNHEY, CDR2 SVGEGT. CDR3 sequence (DNA): TGTGCCAGCAGTTACACAGGGGGTCGAACTGAAGCTTTCTTT. Translated, it gives CASSYTGGRTEAFF.

The rearrangement uses TRBV5-1 and TRBJ1-1; perhaps TRBD1 as D (6 bases). Trimming cost V 0 bases and J 3 bases, with 15 bases left between them. CDR3 size: 16 residues. CDR1 and CDR2 from the germline V gene are SGHRS and YFSETQ. CDR3 residues: CASSLVVQGRDTEAFF. CDR3 in DNA: TGCGCCAGCAGCTTGGTGGTCCAGGGGAGGGACACTGAAGCTTTCTTT.

The CDR3 DNA follows: TGTGCCAGCAGCGGACAGGGTCTTCAGCCCCAGCATTTT. Translation: CASSGQGLQPQHF. V usage is TRBV2 and J usage is TRBJ1-5, with TRBD1 identical over 8 bases. J was trimmed by 6 bases and V by 6 bases; bases with no gene match: 4. This CDR3 has 13 residues. Germline V lookup: CDR1 SNHLY, CDR2 FYNNEI. The full variable domain, in which reference TRBV2 and TRBJ1-5 provide the parts outside the CDR3, is EPEVTQTPSHQVTQMGQEVILRCVPISNHLYFYWYRQILGQKVEFLVSFYNNEISEKSEIFDDQFSVERPDGSNFTLKIRSTKLEDSAMYFCASSGQGLQPQHFGDGTRLSIL.

This clone showed up just once. The chain employs TRBV19 and TRBJ1-3; no firm D call. V was shortened by 3 bases and J by 2 bases, with 14 bases between the two germline ends. In germline, CDR1 is LNHDA, CDR2 SQIVND (reference sequence). The CDR3 sequence is 16 residues long. The CDR3 region has the DNA TGTGCCAGTAGTATCCCGTTTGGCAGGCCTGGAAACACCATATATTTT. Its translation is CASSIPFGRPGNTIYF.

The genes are TRBV10-3 and TRBJ2-7, with 8 nucleotides matching TRBD1. The length of the CDR3 is 14 residues. The germline V gene has CDR1 ENHRY and CDR2 SYGVKD. Trimming removed 6 bases from V and 3 bases from J; junction bases left unmatched: 7. The CDR3 sequence: CAIRGTGSFYEQYF. CDR3 DNA: TGTGCCATCAGAGGGACAGGCTCATTCTACGAGCAGTACTTC.

The table lists this clone with a few counts. V is TRBV5-1 and J is TRBJ2-7, with TRBD1 as a possible D gene (5 bases). The V gene lost 4 bases and the J gene lost 3 bases, with 11 bases spanning the gap. The CDR3 sequence is 13 residues long. Germline values: CDR1 SGHRS, CDR2 YFSETQ. CDR3 nucleotide sequence: TGCGCCAGCAGCCCAGACAGAGACTACGAGCAGTACTTC. Protein: CASSPDRDYEQYF.

The J gene is TRBJ1-1, the V gene TRBV7-9; tentatively, D is TRBD1 (5 bases). There are 15 residues in the CDR3. Germline V lookup: CDR1 SEHNR, CDR2 FQNEAQ (reference sequence). The germline V and J ends were trimmed by 5 bases and 3 bases, with 16 bases remaining between them. CDR3 loop: CASSLRSRGYTEAFF. The CDR3 DNA follows: TGTGCCAGCAGCCTCCGCAGTAGGGGTTACACTGAAGCTTTCTTT.

This chain links TRBV2 with TRBJ1-2; D perhaps matches TRBD1 (5 bases). CDR3 length equals 15 residues. Trimming took off 8 bases at V and 0 bases at J, with 16 bases between the two ends. Per germline, CDR1 SNHLY and CDR2 FYNNEI. CDR3 sequence: CASQTEEIANYGYTF. CDR3 in DNA: TGTGCCAGCCAGACAGAAGAAATAGCTAACTATGGCTACACCTTC.

The gene calls are TRBV5-1 and TRBJ1-2; 7 bases agree with TRBD1. The germline CDR1 and CDR2 sequences are SGHRS and YFSETQ. V was pared by 2 bases and J by 3 bases, with 4 bases of the junction left unmatched. The CDR3 totals 14 residues. This CDR3 reads CASSFDRAYYGYTF. The CDR3 DNA is TGCGCCAGCAGCTTCGACAGGGCATACTATGGCTACACCTTC. Using reference TRBV5-1 and TRBJ1-2 for the parts outside the CDR3, the full variable domain is KAGVTQTPRYLIKTRGQQVTLSCSPISGHRSVSWYQQTPGQGLQFLFEYFSETQRNKGNFPGRFSGRQFSNSRSEMNVSTLELGDSALYLCASSFDRAYYGYTFGSGTRLTVV.

Points on this clone: This CDR3 is also generated by other DNA sequences in the sample. This chain links TRBV9 with TRBJ1-4, with a tentative D call TRBD1 (6 bases). The germline gives CDR1 SGDLS, CDR2 YYNGEE. Deletions cut 0 bases from V and 5 bases from J, with 11 bases between. CDR3 length: 15 amino acids. CDR3 sequence (DNA): TGTGCCAGCAGCGTAGGTGGGGGCGCGAATGAAAAACTGTTTTTT. Translated: CASSVGGGANEKLFF. The whole variable domain, remainder taken from reference TRBV9 and TRBJ1-4, is DSGVTQTPKHLITATGQRVTLRCSPRSGDLSVYWYQQSLDQGLQFLIQYYNGEERAKGNILERFSAQQFPDLHSELNLSSLELGDSALYFCASSVGGGANEKLFFGSGTQLSVL.

The chain employs TRBV3-1 (or the pseudogene TRBV3-2) and TRBJ1-1, with D unclear. Germline V lookup: CDR1 LGHDT, CDR2 YNNKEL (reference sequence). The germline V and J ends were trimmed by 3 bases and 1 base, with 6 bases remaining between them. The CDR3 consists of 13 residues. The CDR3 nucleotides read TGTGCCAGCAGCCAGGGCAGGAACACTGAAGCTTTCTTT. This gives the protein CASSQGRNTEAFF.

Here the CDR3 reads CSAAGGTEQYF. The CDR3, as DNA: TGCAGTGCGGCAGGGGGCACCGAGCAGTACTTC. V usage is TRBV20-1 and J usage is TRBJ2-7, with TRBD1 matching over 8 bases. Germline CDR1 is DFQATT and CDR2 is SNEGSKA (reference sequence). The V and J ends lost 6 bases and 6 bases, in that order; junction bases with no gene match: 4. CDR3 length equals 11 residues.